The clone carrying this T cell receptor (beta chain) occurred a few times. Time point of the sample: patch test 1, 2 weeks after DPC sensitization. Described treatment: therapeutic diphenylcyclopropenone sensitization with weekly scalp DPC. Alopecia patients, 18 to 70 years old and DPC-suitable, served as donors. The ends lost 5 bases at V and 6 bases at J; junction bases unmatched: 6. Germline V lookup: CDR1 SGHVS, CDR2 FQNEAQ. CDR3 length: 15 amino acids. The source of the sample is a study of human T cells and chemical hapten exposure. The overall study: Weekly administration of diphenylcyclopropenone to the scalp of patients continued throughout the roughly 25-week study.

Authors' data handling: Sampled TCR counts reached a median of approximately 93,000 per sample, with values ranging from 23,224 to 690,600. One entry per CDR3 protein, called by TCRdb with MiXCR from the RACE reads. The V and J calls here are based on TCRdb, not the publication. Of 180,000 or so distinct CDR3 sequences listed, more than 14% are singletons. The receptor was derived from a woman aged 25 to 45 with alopecia areata. Some clones in this sample may be carry-over from other donors' samples. V is TRBV7-8 and J is TRBJ2-3; the match to TRBD2 covers 12 bases. Sample: whole blood, taken in connection with sensitization to the hapten diphenylcyclopropenone (DPC). The CDR3 DNA sequence: TGTGCCAGCAGCCCGCTAGCGGGGGGGGCGGATACGCAGTATTTT. Protein sequence: CASSPLAGGADTQYF.